The entry below describes one TCR beta chain. Antigen unknown. Second-dose schedules of about 4 or about 12 weeks were combined. This entry belongs to a study of T cell responses to AZD1222 COVID-19 vaccine. Study outcomes and limitations: The study sampled repertoires only after the peak T cell response. Targeting of unmutated variant regions was reportedly seen in nearly half of spike-specific TCRs. Most donors were white British and more were female, and clonal diversity was possibly underestimated.

This table comes from immunoSEQ multiplex PCR, and its TCRdb copy is limited to in-frame clones, with some not included. In the table there are 120,000 to 150,000 clones, 85% to 90% of which are singletons. This clonotype was sampled from an adult who received the AZD1222 COVID-19 vaccine. The sample here was peripheral blood, taken 28 days after the second AZD1222 dose.

CDR3 loop: CASSPGQEFNEQFF. The CDR3, as DNA: TGTGCCAGCTCACCTGGACAGGAGTTCAATGAGCAGTTCTTC. This chain connects TRBV18 to TRBJ2-1; 7 bases are a match to TRBD1. The V and J ends lost 3 bases and 6 bases, in that order; junction bases with no gene match: 5. Germline loops: CDR1 KGHSH, CDR2 LQKENI. The CDR3 covers 14 residues.